This T cell receptor beta chain was sequenced in a study of cytomegalovirus exposure and HLA in healthy donors. Looking at the study overall: The use of the same platform for the 90 to 150 validation repertoires and the approximately 670 first-cohort repertoires was reported by a later analysis.

The ends were cut back, 0 bases at V and 3 bases at J, with 15 bases in the middle. The CDR3 covers 16 residues. Germline values: CDR1 SGHDN, CDR2 FVKESK. About this clone: Its specificity is unknown.

Study-level results: 150 or so TCR beta chains were listed as cytomegalovirus-associated.

The donors formed part of the roughly 110-subject validation cohort, distinct from the 666-subject first cohort. Data came from immunoSEQ multiplex PCR; TCRdb stores just in-frame clones and leaves some out. The repertoire has some 140,000 clones, almost 85% of them found once; the top ten carry roughly 27%. This chain joins TRBV14 and TRBJ2-7; a weak D match, TRBD1 (6 bases). Sequencing was done on a sample of PBMCs. This sequence originates from a man aged 25 to 40 in good health and CMV-seropositive. As DNA, the CDR3 is TGTGCCAGCAGCCAAGATCGAGGGGGACCGAGCTACGAGCAGTACTTC. It specifies CASSQDRGGPSYEQYF.